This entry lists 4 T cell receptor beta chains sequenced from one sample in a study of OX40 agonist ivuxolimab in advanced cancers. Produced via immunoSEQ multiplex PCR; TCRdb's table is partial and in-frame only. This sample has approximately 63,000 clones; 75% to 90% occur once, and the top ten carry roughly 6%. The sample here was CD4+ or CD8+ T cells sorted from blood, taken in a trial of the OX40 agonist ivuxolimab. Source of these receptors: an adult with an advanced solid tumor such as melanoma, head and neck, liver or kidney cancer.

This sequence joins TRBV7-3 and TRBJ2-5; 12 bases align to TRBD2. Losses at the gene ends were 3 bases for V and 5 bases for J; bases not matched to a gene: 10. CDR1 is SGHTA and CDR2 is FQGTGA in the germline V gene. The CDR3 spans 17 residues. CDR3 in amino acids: CASSFPTSGSWEETQYF. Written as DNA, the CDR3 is TGTGCCAGCAGCTTCCCGACTAGCGGGAGCTGGGAGGAGACCCAGTACTTC.

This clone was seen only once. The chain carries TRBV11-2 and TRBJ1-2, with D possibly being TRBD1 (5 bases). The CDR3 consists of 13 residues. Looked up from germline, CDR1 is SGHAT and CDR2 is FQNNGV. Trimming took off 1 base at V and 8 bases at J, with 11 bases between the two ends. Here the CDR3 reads CASSLGQGKGYTF. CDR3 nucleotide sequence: TGTGCCAGCAGCTTAGGGCAGGGTAAAGGCTACACCTTC.

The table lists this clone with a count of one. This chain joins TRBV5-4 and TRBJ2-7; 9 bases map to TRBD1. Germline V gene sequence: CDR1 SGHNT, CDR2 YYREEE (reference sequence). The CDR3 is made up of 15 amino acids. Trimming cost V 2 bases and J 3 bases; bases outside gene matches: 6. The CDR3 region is CASSLPGQGFYEQYF. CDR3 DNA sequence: TGTGCCAGCAGCTTACCGGGACAGGGTTTCTACGAGCAGTACTTC.

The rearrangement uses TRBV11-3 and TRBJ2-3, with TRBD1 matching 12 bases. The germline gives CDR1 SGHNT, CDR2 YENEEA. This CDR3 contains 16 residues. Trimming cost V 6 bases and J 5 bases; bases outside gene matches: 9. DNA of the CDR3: TGTGCCAGCAGTCGGGACAGGGGGCCTTCGAAAGATACGCAGTATTTT. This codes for CASSRDRGPSKDTQYF.